This note documents a single TCR beta chain sequence. The CDR3 length is 15 residues. The germline V and J ends were trimmed by 0 bases and 7 bases, with 15 bases remaining between them. Per the germline V gene, CDR1 is MGHRA and CDR2 is YSYEKL. The data were obtained in a study of OX40 agonist ivuxolimab in advanced cancers. Measured with immunoSEQ multiplex PCR; TCRdb has only the in-frame clones, and not every one. The sample includes roughly 77,000 clones, over 75% of them seen just once. This sample comprised CD4+ or CD8+ T cells sorted from blood, obtained in a trial of the OX40 agonist ivuxolimab. The rearrangement links TRBV4-1 to TRBJ2-5; TRBD1 is a possible D gene (5 bases). This TCR came from an adult with an advanced solid tumor such as melanoma, head and neck, liver or kidney cancer. This CDR3 reads CASSQDRGAGLTQYF. DNA for the CDR3: TGCGCCAGCAGCCAAGATAGGGGCGCCGGATTGACCCAGTACTTC.